This entry lists 2 T cell receptor beta chains sequenced from one sample in a study of post-analysis software for immune sequencing data. Unique molecular identifiers had been added to the TCR beta cDNA libraries. Using its own MiXCR run on the PCR reads, TCRdb lists one record per CDR3 protein. The sample lists a few hundred thousand distinct CDR3 sequences; about 40% were seen once. Findings and caveats of the study: Controls had lower frequencies than patients of 4 or 5 TRBV segments, which included TRBV5-6, TRBV5-1 and TRBV20-1.

These receptors have no identified antigens. Sequenced input: blood. The source of these receptors is a girl aged 5 to 17 with multiple sclerosis.

V and J are TRBV20-1 and TRBJ1-1; the match to TRBD1 covers 7 bases. V was pared by 6 bases and J by 0 bases, with 13 bases of the junction left unmatched. The CDR3 totals 16 residues. Per germline, CDR1 DFQATT and CDR2 SNEGSKA (reference sequence). The CDR3 reads CSAYRGERSMNTEAFF. The CDR3 DNA sequence: TGCAGTGCCTACAGGGGAGAAAGGAGCATGAACACTGAAGCTTTCTTT.

The V and J genes are TRBV27 and TRBJ1-4, with 11 bases lining up with TRBD1. Germline CDR1 is MNHEY and CDR2 is SMNVEV (reference sequence). After removal of 8 bases from V and 7 bases from J, the junction contained 3 bases not matched to a gene. The CDR3 runs to 13 residues. The CDR3 here is CASRDRGVEKLFF. The CDR3 DNA is TGTGCCAGCCGGGACAGGGGGGTTGAAAAACTGTTTTTT.